Listed here are 12 T cell receptor beta chains from one sample, sequenced in a study of blood T cell repertoires in COVID-19. Assay: immunoSEQ multiplex PCR; the TCRdb copy retains only in-frame clones and omits some. The sample consists of 200,000 or so clones, 85% to 90% of them appearing once. The sequenced material came from peripheral blood. The receptors stem from an elderly man with acute or convalescent COVID-19.

The chain couples TRBV6-2 or TRBV6-3 to TRBJ2-2; 13 nucleotides match TRBD2. This CDR3 has 19 amino acids. V lost 4 bases and J lost 3; bases outside the gene matches: 11. CDR1 is MNHEY and CDR2 is SVGEGT in the germline V gene. The CDR3 is CASSSPPLAGGIYTGELFF. The CDR3 coding sequence is TGTGCCAGCAGTTCCCCTCCACTAGCGGGAGGGATATACACCGGGGAGCTGTTTTTT.

This chain links TRBV5-1 with TRBJ2-1; 14 nucleotides match TRBD2. The CDR3 runs to 16 residues. Unmatched junction bases numbered 5, after V lost 2 bases and J lost 7 bases. Germline V lookup: CDR1 SGHRS, CDR2 YFSETQ. Here the CDR3 DNA reads TGCGCCAGCAGCTTCGGGACTAGCGGGAGATCAAATGAGCAGTTCTTC. Protein: CASSFGTSGRSNEQFF.

This chain links TRBV19 with TRBJ1-3; unclear D gene. Trimming left V 1 base short and J 0 bases short, with 10 bases between. The CDR3 runs to 16 residues. Germline CDR1 and CDR2: LNHDA and SQIVND (reference sequence). The CDR3 DNA reads as TGTGCCAGTAGTATAGGAGGCCGAGGCTCTGGAAACACCATATATTTT. Translating it yields CASSIGGRGSGNTIYF.

This chain uses TRBV29-1 with TRBJ2-3; 7 bases are shared with TRBD1. Per germline, CDR1 SQVTM and CDR2 ANQGSEA. Trimming at V came to 7 bases and at J to 1 base, leaving 8 bases not matched to a gene. The length of the CDR3 is 14 residues. This CDR3 reads CSALRGQGTDTQYF. As DNA, the CDR3 is TGCAGCGCTCTGAGGGGGCAGGGCACAGATACGCAGTATTTT.

The rearrangement links TRBV27 to TRBJ2-5, with 7 bases aligning to TRBD2. The germline V gene encodes CDR1 MNHEY and CDR2 SMNVEV (reference sequence). Losses at the gene ends were 8 bases for V and 0 bases for J; bases not matched to a gene: 12. The CDR3 loop spans 16 amino acids. Here the CDR3 DNA reads TGTGCCAGCCCTCCCGCCTCCCTAGCGGACCAAGAGACCCAGTACTTC. Translation: CASPPASLADQETQYF.

The V call is TRBV5-4, the J call TRBJ2-2, with 8 positions matching TRBD2. Trimming at V came to 4 bases and at J to 1 base, leaving 3 bases not matched to a gene. Germline V gives CDR1 SGHNT, CDR2 YYREEE (reference sequence). The CDR3 covers 15 residues. The CDR3 spells CASSPSGRNTGELFF. CDR3 DNA sequence: TGTGCCAGCAGCCCCAGCGGGAGGAACACCGGGGAGCTGTTTTTT.

This clone was found once. The chain uses TRBV5-5 and TRBJ1-1; possibly TRBD1 for D (5 bases). This CDR3 region has 15 residues. Trimming left V 1 base short and J 1 base short, with 11 bases between. Germline-derived CDR1 and CDR2 are SGHKS and YYEKEE (reference sequence). CDR3 DNA sequence: TGTGCCAGCAGCTTGCTTACAGGCCCGAACACTGAAGCTTTCTTT. The encoded protein is CASSLLTGPNTEAFF.

The gene calls are TRBV6-6 and TRBJ2-1; D perhaps matches TRBD1 (7 bases). CDR1 is MNHNY, CDR2 SVGAGI, per germline (reference sequence). The length of the CDR3 is 14 residues. V was shortened by 5 bases and J by 4 bases, with 12 bases between the two germline ends. Written as DNA, the CDR3 is TGTGCCAGCAGTAGGCAGGGGGGTTACAATGAGCAGTTCTTC. Its translation: CASSRQGGYNEQFF.

The V call is TRBV3-1 (or the pseudogene TRBV3-2), the J call TRBJ1-3, with D uncertain. V was clipped by 1 base and J by 2 bases, with 15 bases between them. The CDR3 is made up of 17 amino acids. Germline-derived CDR1 and CDR2 are LGHDT and YNNKEL (reference sequence). CDR3: CASSQAVTWSPGNTIYF. CDR3 DNA: TGTGCCAGCAGCCAAGCTGTCACTTGGAGCCCTGGAAACACCATATATTTT.

The gene calls are TRBV9 and TRBJ2-1; a possible D gene is TRBD2 (5 bases). The CDR3 covers 15 residues. Germline values: CDR1 SGDLS, CDR2 YYNGEE. Trimming took off 0 bases at V and 5 bases at J, with 12 bases between the two ends. Written as DNA, the CDR3 is TGTGCCAGCAGCGTAGCGGGATTTCCCGACAATGAGCAGTTCTTC. Protein: CASSVAGFPDNEQFF.

The CDR3 DNA sequence: TGTGCCAGCAGCGCTAGCGGGAGAGCAGAGACCCAGTACTTC. It codes for CASSASGRAETQYF. The chain is built from TRBV9 and TRBJ2-5; 10 nucleotides agree with TRBD2. The ends lost 3 bases at V and 4 bases at J; junction bases unmatched: 3. CDR3 length: 14 residues. Germline CDR1 SGDLS, CDR2 YYNGEE.

V is TRBV7-9 and J is TRBJ1-2, with D possibly being TRBD1 (5 bases). Germline V gene sequence: CDR1 SEHNR, CDR2 FQNEAQ (reference sequence). The CDR3 runs 15 residues. The V end lost 5 bases, the J end lost 2 bases, and 15 bases lay between the germline ends. Here the CDR3 DNA reads TGTGCCAGCAGCCGGGGGGAACACCGAAACTATGGCTACACCTTC. Translating gives CASSRGEHRNYGYTF.